This T cell receptor (beta chain) was identified in a study of T cell clonality in common variable immunodeficiency. Notes on the study in general: Common variable immunodeficiency TCR beta sequences reportedly had fewer deletions and N-nucleotide insertions.

Aged about 9 to 64 years, CVID subjects averaged around 43 years old. CVID subjects had received replacement immunoglobulin for at least one year. Profiled with immunoSEQ multiplex PCR; TCRdb holds only in-frame clones, not every one. This sample carries thousands of clones, none of them present only once. On this clone: Its antigen is as yet unknown.

The clonotype originates from a human donor with common variable immunodeficiency. The sequenced sample consisted of peripheral blood mononuclear cells.

CDR3 region: CASSAMRGGRPTETLIDTQYF. CDR3 DNA, as far as it was read: TGTGCCAGTAGCGCTATGAGGGGTGGTCGGCCTACCGAGACTTTAATAGATACG. The chain has TRBV19 and TRBJ2-3; D tentatively fits TRBD1 or TRBD2 (5 bases each). Read data end 3 residues before the CDR3 end; the end is taken from the germline J gene. The CDR3 is 21 residues long. Trimming cost V 6 bases and J 5 bases, with 36 bases left between them. Germline-derived CDR1 and CDR2 are LNHDA and SQIVND (reference sequence).